This section outlines one T cell receptor beta chain sequence together with its context. This sample is drawn from a study of technical replicates of blood from a handful of donors. Trimming pared 4 bases from V and 8 bases from J, leaving 15 bases between. Germline V gene lookup returns CDR1 ENHRY and CDR2 SYGVKD. This CDR3 is built from 14 residues. Method: immunoSEQ multiplex PCR; TCRdb's copy keeps in-frame clones and lacks some. The table shows approximately 100,000 clones, with approximately 96% occurring only once. The sequence was collected from a human donor in good health. This rearrangement joins TRBV10-3 to TRBJ2-1, with D perhaps TRBD2 (6 bases). The sequenced material came from T cells isolated from PBMCs. CDR3 sequence reads: CAISGIGGTDEQFF. CDR3 DNA: TGTGCCATCAGTGGTATCGGGGGAACGGATGAGCAGTTCTTC.